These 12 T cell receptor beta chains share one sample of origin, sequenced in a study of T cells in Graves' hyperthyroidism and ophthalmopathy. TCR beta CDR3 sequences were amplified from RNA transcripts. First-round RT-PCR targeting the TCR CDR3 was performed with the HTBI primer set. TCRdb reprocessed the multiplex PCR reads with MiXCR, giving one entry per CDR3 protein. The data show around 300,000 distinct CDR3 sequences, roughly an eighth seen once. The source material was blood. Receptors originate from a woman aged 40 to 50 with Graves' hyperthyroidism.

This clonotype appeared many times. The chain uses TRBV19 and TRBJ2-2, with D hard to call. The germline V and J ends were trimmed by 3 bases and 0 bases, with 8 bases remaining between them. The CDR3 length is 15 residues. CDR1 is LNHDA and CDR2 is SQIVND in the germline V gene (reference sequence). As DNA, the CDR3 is TGTGCCAGTAGTATGGTGGGATCGAACACCGGGGAGCTGTTTTTT. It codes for CASSMVGSNTGELFF.

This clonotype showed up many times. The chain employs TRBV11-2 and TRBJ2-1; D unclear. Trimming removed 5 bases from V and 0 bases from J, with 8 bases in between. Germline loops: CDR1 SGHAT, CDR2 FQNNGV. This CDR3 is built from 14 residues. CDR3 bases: TGTGCCAGCAGCCCATTGAGCTCCTACAATGAGCAGTTCTTC. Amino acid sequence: CASSPLSSYNEQFF.

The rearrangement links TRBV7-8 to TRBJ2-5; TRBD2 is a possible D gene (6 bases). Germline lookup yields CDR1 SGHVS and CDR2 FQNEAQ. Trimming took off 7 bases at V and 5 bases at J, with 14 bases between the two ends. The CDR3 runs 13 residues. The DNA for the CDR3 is TGTGCCAGCACTGAGGGGCTAGCGGAGACCCAGTACTTC. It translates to CASTEGLAETQYF.

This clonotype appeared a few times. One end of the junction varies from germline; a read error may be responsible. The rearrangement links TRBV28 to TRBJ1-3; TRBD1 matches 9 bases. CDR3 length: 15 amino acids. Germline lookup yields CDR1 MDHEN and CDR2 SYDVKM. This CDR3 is CASSSGTGTGNTTYF. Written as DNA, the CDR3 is TGTGCCAGCAGTTCAGGGACAGGGACTGGAAACACCACATATTTT.

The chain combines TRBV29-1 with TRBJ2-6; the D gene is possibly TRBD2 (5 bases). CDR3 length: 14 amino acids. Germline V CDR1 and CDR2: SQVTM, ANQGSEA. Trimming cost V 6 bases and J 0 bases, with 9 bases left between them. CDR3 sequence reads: CSVDGSSGANVLTF. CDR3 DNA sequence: TGCAGCGTGGATGGGAGCTCTGGGGCCAACGTCCTGACTTTC.

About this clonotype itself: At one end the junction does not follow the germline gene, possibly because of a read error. In nucleotides, the CDR3 is TGTGCCAGCAGCTTTACCGGGATGAAGACTGAAGCTTTCTTT. This sequence encodes CASSFTGMKTEAFF. V and J are TRBV5-4 and TRBJ1-1; D remains ambiguous. This CDR3 spans 14 amino acids. Germline-derived CDR1 and CDR2 are SGHNT and YYREEE (reference sequence).

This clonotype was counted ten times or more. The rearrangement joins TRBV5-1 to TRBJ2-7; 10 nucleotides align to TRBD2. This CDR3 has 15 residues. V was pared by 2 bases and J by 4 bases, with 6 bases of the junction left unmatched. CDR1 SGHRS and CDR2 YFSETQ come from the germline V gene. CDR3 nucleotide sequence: TGCGCCAGCAGCTTAGCGGGAGGGAGGTTTTACGAGCAGTACTTC. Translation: CASSLAGGRFYEQYF.

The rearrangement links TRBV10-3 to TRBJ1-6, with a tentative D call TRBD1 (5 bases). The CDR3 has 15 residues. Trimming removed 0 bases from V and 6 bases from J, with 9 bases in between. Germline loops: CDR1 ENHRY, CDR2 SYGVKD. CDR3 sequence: CAISESGALNSPLHF. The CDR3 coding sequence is TGTGCCATCAGTGAGTCTGGGGCCCTTAATTCACCCCTCCACTTT.

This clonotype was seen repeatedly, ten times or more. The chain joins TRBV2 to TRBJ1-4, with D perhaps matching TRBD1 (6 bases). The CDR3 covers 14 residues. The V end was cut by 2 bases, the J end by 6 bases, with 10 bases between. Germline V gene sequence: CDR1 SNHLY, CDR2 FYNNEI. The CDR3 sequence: CASSEQGFDEKLFF. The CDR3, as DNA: TGTGCCAGCAGTGAACAGGGGTTCGATGAAAAACTGTTTTTT.

CDR3 sequence: CASSPLWGRYGYTF. The CDR3 coding sequence is TGTGCCAGCAGTCCCTTATGGGGACGCTATGGCTACACCTTC. The chain uses TRBV28 and TRBJ1-2; a weak D match, TRBD1 (5 bases). There are 14 residues in the CDR3. CDR1 is MDHEN, CDR2 SYDVKM, per germline. The V end lost 5 bases, the J end lost 4 bases, and 14 bases lay between the germline ends.

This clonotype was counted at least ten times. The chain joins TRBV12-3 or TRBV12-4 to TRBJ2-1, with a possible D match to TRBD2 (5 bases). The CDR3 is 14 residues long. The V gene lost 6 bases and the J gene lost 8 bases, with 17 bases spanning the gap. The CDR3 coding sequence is TGTGCCAGCAGCCGAGCCTCGGGGTCCTATGAGCAGTTCTTC. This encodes CASSRASGSYEQFF.

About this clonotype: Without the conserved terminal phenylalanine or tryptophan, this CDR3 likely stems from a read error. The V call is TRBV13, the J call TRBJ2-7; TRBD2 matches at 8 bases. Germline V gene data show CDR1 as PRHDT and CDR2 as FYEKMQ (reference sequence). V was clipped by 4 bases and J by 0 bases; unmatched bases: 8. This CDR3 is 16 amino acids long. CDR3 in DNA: TGTGCCAGCAGCTCCTCCCTCGGGGGGGACTCCTACGAGCAGTACTAC. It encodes CASSSSLGGDSYEQYY.